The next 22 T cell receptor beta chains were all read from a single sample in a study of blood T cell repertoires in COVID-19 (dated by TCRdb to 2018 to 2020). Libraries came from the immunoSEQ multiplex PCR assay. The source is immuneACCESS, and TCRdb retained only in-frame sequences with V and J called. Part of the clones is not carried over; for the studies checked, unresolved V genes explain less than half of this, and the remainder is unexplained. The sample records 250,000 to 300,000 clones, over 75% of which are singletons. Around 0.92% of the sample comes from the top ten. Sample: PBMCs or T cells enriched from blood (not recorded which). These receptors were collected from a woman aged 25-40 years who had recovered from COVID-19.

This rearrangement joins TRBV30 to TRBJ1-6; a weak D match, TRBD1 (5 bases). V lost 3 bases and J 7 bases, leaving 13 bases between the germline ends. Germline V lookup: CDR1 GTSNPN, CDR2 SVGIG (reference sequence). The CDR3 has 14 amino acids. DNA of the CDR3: TGTGCCTGGAGAGTGACAGAGTTCAATTCACCCCTCCACTTT. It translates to CAWRVTEFNSPLHF.

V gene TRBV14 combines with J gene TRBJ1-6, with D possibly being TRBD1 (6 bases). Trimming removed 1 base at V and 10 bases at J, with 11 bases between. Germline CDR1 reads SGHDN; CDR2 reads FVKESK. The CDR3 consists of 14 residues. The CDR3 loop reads CASSQVTGRSPLHF. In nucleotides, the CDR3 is TGTGCCAGCAGCCAAGTTACAGGGCGCTCACCCCTCCACTTT. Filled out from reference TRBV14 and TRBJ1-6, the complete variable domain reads EAGVTQFPSHSVIEKGQTVTLRCDPISGHDNLYWYRRVMGKEIKFLLHFVKESKQDESGMPNNRFLAERTGGTYSTLKVQPAELEDSGVYFCASSQVTGRSPLHFGNGTRLTVT.

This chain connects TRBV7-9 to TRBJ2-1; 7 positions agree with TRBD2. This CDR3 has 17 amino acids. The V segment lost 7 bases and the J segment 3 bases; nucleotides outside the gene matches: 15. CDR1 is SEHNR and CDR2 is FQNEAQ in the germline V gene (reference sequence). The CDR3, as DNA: TGTGCCAGCACCCCTCCGGCGGTGGGGGGGGACTACAATGAGCAGTTCTTC. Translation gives CASTPPAVGGDYNEQFF.

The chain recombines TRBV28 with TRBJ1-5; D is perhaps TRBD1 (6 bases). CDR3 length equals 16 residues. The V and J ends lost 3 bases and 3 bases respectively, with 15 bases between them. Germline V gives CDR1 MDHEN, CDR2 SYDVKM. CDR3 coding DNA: TGTGCCAGCAGTTTTGGTGCAGGGGCCAACAATCAGCCCCAGCATTTT. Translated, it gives CASSFGAGANNQPQHF. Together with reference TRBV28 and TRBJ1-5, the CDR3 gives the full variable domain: DVKVTQSSRYLVKRTGEKVFLECVQDMDHENMFWYRQDPGLGLRLIYFSYDVKMKEKGDIPEGYSVSREKKERFSLILESASTNQTSMYLCASSFGAGANNQPQHFGDGTRLSIL.

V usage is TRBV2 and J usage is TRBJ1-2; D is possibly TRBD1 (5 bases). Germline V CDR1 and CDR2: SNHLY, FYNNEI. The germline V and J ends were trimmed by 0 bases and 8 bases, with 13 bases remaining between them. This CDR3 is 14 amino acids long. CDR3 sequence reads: CASSEALRVRGYTF. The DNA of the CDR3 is TGTGCCAGCAGTGAAGCGCTCAGGGTCCGGGGCTACACCTTC.

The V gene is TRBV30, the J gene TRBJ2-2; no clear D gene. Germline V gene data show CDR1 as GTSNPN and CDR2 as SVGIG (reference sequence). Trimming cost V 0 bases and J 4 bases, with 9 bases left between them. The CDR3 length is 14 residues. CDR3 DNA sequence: TGTGCCTGGAGTGTACGCCTAGGCACCGGGGAGCTGTTTTTT. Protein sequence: CAWSVRLGTGELFF.

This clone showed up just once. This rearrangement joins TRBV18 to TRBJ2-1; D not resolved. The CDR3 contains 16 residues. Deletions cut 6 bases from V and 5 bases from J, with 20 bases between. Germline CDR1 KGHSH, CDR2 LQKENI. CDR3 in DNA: TGTGCCAGCTCGCGCCTCACTCGCGCCCCCAACAATGAGCAGTTCTTC. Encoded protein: CASSRLTRAPNNEQFF. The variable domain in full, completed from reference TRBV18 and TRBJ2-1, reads NAGVMQNPRHLVRRRGQEARLRCSPMKGHSHVYWYRQLPEEGLKFMVYLQKENIIDESGMPKERFSAEFPKEGPSILRIQQVVRGDSAAYFCASSRLTRAPNNEQFFGPGTRLTVL.

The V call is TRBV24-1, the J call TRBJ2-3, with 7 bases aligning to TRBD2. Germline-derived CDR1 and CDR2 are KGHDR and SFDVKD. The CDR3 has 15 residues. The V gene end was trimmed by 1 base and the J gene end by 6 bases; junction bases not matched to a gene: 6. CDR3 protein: CATSDFPSSGDTQYF. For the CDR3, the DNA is TGTGCCACCAGTGATTTCCCGAGTAGCGGGGATACGCAGTATTTT.

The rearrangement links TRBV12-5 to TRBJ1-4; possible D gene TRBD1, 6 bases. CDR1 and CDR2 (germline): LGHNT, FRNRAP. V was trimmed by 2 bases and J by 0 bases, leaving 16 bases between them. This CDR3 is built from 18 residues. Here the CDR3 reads CASGLPLQGLATNEKLFF. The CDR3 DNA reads TGTGCTAGTGGTTTGCCTCTCCAGGGGCTCGCAACTAATGAAAAACTGTTTTTT.

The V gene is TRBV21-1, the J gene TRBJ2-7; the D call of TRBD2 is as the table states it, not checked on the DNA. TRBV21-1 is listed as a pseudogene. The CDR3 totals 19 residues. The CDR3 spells CASSKVGSGLAGAIYEQYF. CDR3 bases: TGTGCCAGCAGCAAAGTGGGATCTGGACTAGCGGGAGCCATCTACGAGCAGTACTTC.

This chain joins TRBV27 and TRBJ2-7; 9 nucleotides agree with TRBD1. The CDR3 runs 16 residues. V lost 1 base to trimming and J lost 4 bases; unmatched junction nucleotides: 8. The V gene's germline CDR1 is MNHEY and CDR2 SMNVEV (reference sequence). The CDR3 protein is CASSLFSGTGKYEQYF. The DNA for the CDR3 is TGTGCCAGCAGTTTATTCTCCGGGACAGGGAAGTACGAGCAGTACTTC.

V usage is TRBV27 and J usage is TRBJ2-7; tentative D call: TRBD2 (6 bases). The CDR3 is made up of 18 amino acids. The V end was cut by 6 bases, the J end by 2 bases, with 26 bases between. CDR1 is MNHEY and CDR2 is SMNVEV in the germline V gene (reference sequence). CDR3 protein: CASSGYPDPGDNAYEQYF. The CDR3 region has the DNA TGTGCCAGCAGCGGTTATCCGGATCCGGGAGACAATGCCTACGAGCAGTACTTC.

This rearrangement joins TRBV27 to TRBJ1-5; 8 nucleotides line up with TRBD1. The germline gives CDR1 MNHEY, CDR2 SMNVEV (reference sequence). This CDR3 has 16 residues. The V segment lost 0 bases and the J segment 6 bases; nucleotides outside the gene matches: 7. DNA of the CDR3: TGTGCCAGCAGTTTATCACGGACAGGGTCGAGTCAGCCCCAGCATTTT. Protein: CASSLSRTGSSQPQHF.

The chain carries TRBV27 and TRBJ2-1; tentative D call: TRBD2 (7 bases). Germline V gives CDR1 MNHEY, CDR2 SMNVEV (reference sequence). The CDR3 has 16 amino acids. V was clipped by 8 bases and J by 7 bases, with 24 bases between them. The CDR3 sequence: CASAPSWGGQVNEQFF. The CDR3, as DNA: TGTGCCAGCGCCCCTTCTTGGGGGGGCCAGGTAAATGAGCAGTTCTTC.

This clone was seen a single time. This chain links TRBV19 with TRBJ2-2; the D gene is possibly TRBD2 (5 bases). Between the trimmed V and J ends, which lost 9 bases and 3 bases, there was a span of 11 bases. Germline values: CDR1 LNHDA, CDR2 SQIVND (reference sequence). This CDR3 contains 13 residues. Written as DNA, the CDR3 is TGTGCCAGCTGGACTGATCACACCGGGGAGCTGTTTTTT. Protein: CASWTDHTGELFF.

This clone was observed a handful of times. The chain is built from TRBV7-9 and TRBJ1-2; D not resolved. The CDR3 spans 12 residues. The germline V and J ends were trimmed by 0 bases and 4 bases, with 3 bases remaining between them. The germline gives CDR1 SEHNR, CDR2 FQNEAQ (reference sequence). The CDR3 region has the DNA TGTGCCAGCAGCTTAGCCCTCTATGGCTACACCTTC. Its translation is CASSLALYGYTF.

The CDR3 DNA follows: TGTGCCAGCAGCTTAGGCACAGGGGAGGATGGCTACACCTTC. As protein: CASSLGTGEDGYTF. The J gene is TRBJ1-2, the V gene TRBV7-2; 7 positions agree with TRBD1. The ends lost 1 base at V and 6 bases at J; junction bases unmatched: 5. The CDR3 consists of 14 residues. CDR1 SGHTA and CDR2 FQGNSA come from the germline V gene.

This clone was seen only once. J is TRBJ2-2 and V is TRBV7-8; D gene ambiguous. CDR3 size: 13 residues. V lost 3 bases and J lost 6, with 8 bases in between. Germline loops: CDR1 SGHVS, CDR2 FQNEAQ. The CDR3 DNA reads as TGTGCCAGCAGCTTGGGTAGCCCCGGGGAGCTGTTTTTT. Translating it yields CASSLGSPGELFF.

DNA for the CDR3: TGTGCCAGCTCACTCACCCTTCAACAGGGCCTGAACACTGAAGCTTTCTTT. It is translated as CASSLTLQQGLNTEAFF. The chain couples TRBV18 to TRBJ1-1; D might be TRBD1 (6 bases). Germline CDR1 and CDR2: KGHSH and LQKENI. The V and J ends lost 4 bases and 0 bases respectively, with 18 bases between them. The CDR3 sequence is 17 residues long.

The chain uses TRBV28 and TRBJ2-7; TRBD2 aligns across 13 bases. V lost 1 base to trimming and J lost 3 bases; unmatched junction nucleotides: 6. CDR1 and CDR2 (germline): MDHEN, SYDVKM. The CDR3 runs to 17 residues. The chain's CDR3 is CASSLSHGTSGDYEQYF. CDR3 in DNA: TGTGCCAGCAGTTTATCCCACGGGACTAGCGGGGACTACGAGCAGTACTTC.

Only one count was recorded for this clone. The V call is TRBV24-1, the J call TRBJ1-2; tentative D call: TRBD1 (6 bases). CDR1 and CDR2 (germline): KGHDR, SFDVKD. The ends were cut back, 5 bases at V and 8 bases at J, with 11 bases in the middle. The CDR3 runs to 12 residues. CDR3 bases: TGTGCCACCAGTGCAGGGGATGGGGGCTACACCTTC. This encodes CATSAGDGGYTF.

CDR3 sequence (DNA): TGTGCCACCAGTGATGGGAGGGGCAGGTCCTACGAGCAGTACTTC. It specifies CATSDGRGRSYEQYF. V is TRBV24-1 and J is TRBJ2-7; 7 nucleotides agree with TRBD2. Unmatched junction bases numbered 5, after V lost 3 bases and J lost 1 base. Per germline, CDR1 KGHDR and CDR2 SFDVKD. The CDR3 contains 15 residues.